Each of the 26 T cell receptor beta chains below was sequenced from the same sample in a study of T cells in Graves' hyperthyroidism and ophthalmopathy (dated by TCRdb to the late 2010s). The library was obtained by multiplex PCR. The sample was run on an Illumina HiSeq 2000. The TCR beta CDR3 regions were amplified from RNA transcripts. The first round of RT-PCR for the TCR CDR3 was performed with the HTBI primer set and the Qiagen OneStep RT-PCR kit. Starting from the raw public reads, TCRdb applied fastp trimming at Q25, assembled clones with MiXCR and retained in-frame beta chains. Merged by CDR3 protein, the rows form single entries marked with the most common genes and DNA. The sample table shows fewer than 400,000 distinct CDR3 sequences, and more than 15% are seen once. In total, the top ten clones hold 28% of the sample. The specimen was blood. These receptors were taken from a woman under 30 with Graves' hyperthyroidism that later progressed to Graves' ophthalmopathy.

This clonotype was seen more than once but under ten times. V gene TRBV5-1 combines with J gene TRBJ1-1; TRBD1 matches at 7 bases. CDR3 length: 15 residues. J lost 4 bases, V lost 0 bases, and 6 bases had no gene match. Germline CDR1 reads SGHRS; CDR2 reads YFSETQ. CDR3 loop: CASSLETGIRTEAFF. CDR3 sequence (DNA): TGCGCCAGCAGCTTGGAGACAGGGATACGCACTGAAGCTTTCTTT.

The sample holds a few counts of this clonotype. The genes are TRBV6-1 and TRBJ2-1; the match to TRBD2 covers 10 bases. Germline assignment: CDR1 MNHNS and CDR2 SASEGT. This CDR3 is 17 amino acids long. Germline trimming cut 5 bases from V and 0 bases from J; bases unmatched to any gene: 7. The CDR3 protein is CASSRGPSGSSYNEQFF. As DNA, the CDR3 is TGTGCCAGCAGTAGGGGCCCTAGCGGGAGCTCCTACAATGAGCAGTTCTTC.

This clonotype was counted only a few times. This rearrangement joins TRBV11-2 to TRBJ1-5, with D maybe TRBD1 (6 bases). Trimming stripped 1 base from V and 7 bases from J, with 14 bases between. The CDR3 has 15 amino acids. Germline assignment: CDR1 SGHAT and CDR2 FQNNGV. DNA of the CDR3: TGTGCCAGCAGCTTAGGCTCCGGGGGCTGGCAGCCCCAGCATTTT. It yields the protein CASSLGSGGWQPQHF.

V is TRBV7-2 and J is TRBJ2-1; D is undetermined. Trimming stripped 5 bases from V and 4 bases from J, with 18 bases between. The V gene's germline CDR1 is SGHTA and CDR2 FQGNSA. The CDR3 sequence is 16 residues long. The CDR3 region has the DNA TGTGCCAGCAGCGCCGGCGAACAGTTCCTTTACAATGAGCAGTTCTTC. Protein sequence: CASSAGEQFLYNEQFF.

This clonotype has a count of ten or more. V usage is TRBV29-1 and J usage is TRBJ2-3; unclear D gene. Trimming removed 7 bases from V and 3 bases from J, with 11 bases in between. This CDR3 contains 12 residues. Germline loops: CDR1 SQVTM, CDR2 ANQGSEA. The CDR3 sequence is CSAKDQTDTQYF. The CDR3 DNA reads as TGCAGCGCTAAAGACCAAACAGATACGCAGTATTTT.

The chain joins TRBV9 to TRBJ2-7; no reliable D call. This CDR3 spans 14 amino acids. The V gene's germline CDR1 is SGDLS and CDR2 YYNGEE. V lost 0 bases and J 6 bases, leaving 13 bases between the germline ends. CDR3 DNA: TGTGCCAGCAGCGTAGCTGGAGACTTCTCCGAGCAGTACTTC. Translating it yields CASSVAGDFSEQYF. The full variable domain, its missing parts supplied by reference TRBV9 and TRBJ2-7, is DSGVTQTPKHLITATGQRVTLRCSPRSGDLSVYWYQQSLDQGLQFLIQYYNGEERAKGNILERFSAQQFPDLHSELNLSSLELGDSALYFCASSVAGDFSEQYFGPGTRLTVT.

This clonotype was detected ten times or more. The rearrangement links TRBV14 to TRBJ2-7, with TRBD2 identical over 7 bases. This CDR3 has 15 amino acids. The J segment lost 3 bases and the V segment lost 4 bases, leaving 9 bases of the junction unmatched. Germline V CDR1 and CDR2: SGHDN, FVKESK. DNA for the CDR3: TGTGCCAGCAGCCTACGCCGGACTAGTATCTACGAGCAGTACTTC. This gives the protein CASSLRRTSIYEQYF. Drawing the rest from reference TRBV14 and TRBJ2-7, the complete variable domain is EAGVTQFPSHSVIEKGQTVTLRCDPISGHDNLYWYRRVMGKEIKFLLHFVKESKQDESGMPNNRFLAERTGGTYSTLKVQPAELEDSGVYFCASSLRRTSIYEQYFGPGTRLTVT.

This clonotype was picked up a small number of times. The J gene is TRBJ1-1, the V gene TRBV12-3 or TRBV12-4, with TRBD1 identical over 8 bases. V shed 6 bases, J shed 5 bases, and the junction held 11 bases outside the gene matches. This CDR3 spans 15 amino acids. The CDR3 bases are TGTGCCAGCAGGTATGGACAGGGAGAGGGGACTGAAGCTTTCTTT. It translates to CASRYGQGEGTEAFF.

The J gene is TRBJ2-3, the V gene TRBV14; D may be TRBD1 or TRBD2 (5 bases each). Germline V lookup: CDR1 SGHDN, CDR2 FVKESK. The CDR3 is 15 residues long. Deletions cut 1 base from V and 6 bases from J, with 14 bases between. CDR3 loop: CASSQGGGPADTQYF. Written as DNA, the CDR3 is TGTGCCAGCAGCCAAGGTGGGGGTCCTGCCGATACGCAGTATTTT.

A single count supports this clonotype. This may be a read error: a much more frequent sequence differs by one nucleotide. The CDR3 sequence: CDSSRDRGYGYTF. CDR3 bases: TGCGACAGCAGCCGGGACAGGGGTTATGGCTACACCTTC. The gene calls are TRBV5-1 and TRBJ1-2; 10 bases fit TRBD1. This CDR3 is built from 13 residues. CDR1 is SGHRS and CDR2 is YFSETQ in the germline V gene.

The CDR3 protein is CASSGQGPYGYTF. Here the CDR3 DNA reads TGTGCCAGCTCAGGACAGGGACCCTATGGCTACACCTTC. The chain couples TRBV18 to TRBJ1-2, with 8 bases aligning to TRBD1. Germline V gene data show CDR1 as KGHSH and CDR2 as LQKENI. The CDR3 spans 13 residues. J was trimmed by 4 bases and V by 5 bases; bases with no gene match: 3.

The chain employs TRBV6-1 and TRBJ2-7; D call uncertain. The V end was cut by 2 bases, the J end by 5 bases, with 7 bases between. CDR3 size: 12 residues. In germline, CDR1 is MNHNS, CDR2 SASEGT. The CDR3 nucleotides are TGTGCCAGCAGTGAAACCAGGAACGAGCAGTACTTC. It specifies CASSETRNEQYF.

This clonotype was seen repeatedly, ten times or more. The rearrangement joins TRBV30 to TRBJ2-7; D not certain. With 3 bases removed from V and 4 bases from J, the gap between germline ends came to 13 bases. The CDR3 is 13 amino acids. The germline gives CDR1 GTSNPN, CDR2 SVGIG (reference sequence). The CDR3: CAWRAPFGYEQYF. DNA for the CDR3: TGTGCCTGGAGAGCCCCATTTGGGTACGAGCAGTACTTC.

The gene calls are TRBV7-9 and TRBJ2-7; the D gene is possibly TRBD2 (6 bases). CDR1 SEHNR and CDR2 FQNEAQ come from the germline V gene (reference sequence). The length of the CDR3 is 15 residues. The V end lost 3 bases, the J end lost 2 bases, and 14 bases lay between the germline ends. The CDR3 nucleotides are TGTGCCAGCAGCTTTTCTAGCGACCCCACCTACGAGCAGTACTTC. It translates to CASSFSSDPTYEQYF.

A few counts support this clonotype. The chain has TRBV7-9 and TRBJ2-1; TRBD1 aligns across 10 bases. The germline gives CDR1 SEHNR, CDR2 FQNEAQ (reference sequence). J lost 8 bases, V lost 2 bases, and 6 bases had no gene match. The CDR3 is 15 amino acids. CDR3 loop: CASSLLGQGVYEQFF. Here the CDR3 DNA reads TGTGCCAGCAGCTTACTAGGACAGGGGGTGTATGAGCAGTTCTTC.

This clonotype appeared a few times. Here the CDR3 omits its conserved ending phenylalanine or tryptophan, so a read error is the likely source. V gene TRBV10-1 combines with J gene TRBJ2-3; 9 bases line up with TRBD2. CDR3 length: 13 amino acids. The V segment lost 8 bases and the J segment 4 bases; nucleotides outside the gene matches: 4. Germline V gene lookup returns CDR1 WNHNN and CDR2 SYGVQD (reference sequence). CDR3: CASAAGGSDTQYS. Here the CDR3 DNA reads TGCGCCAGCGCAGCGGGAGGATCAGATACGCAGTATTCT.

This clonotype was observed at least ten times. This rearrangement joins TRBV7-9 to TRBJ1-1; D remains unclear. V was shortened by 7 bases and J by 2 bases, with 17 bases between the two germline ends. Germline-derived CDR1 and CDR2 are SEHNR and FQNEAQ (reference sequence). This CDR3 region has 15 residues. For the CDR3, the DNA is TGTGCCAGCACCACTAGGAAGGACTCAAACACTGAAGCTTTCTTT. This encodes CASTTRKDSNTEAFF.

The table lists this clonotype with many counts. This chain joins TRBV28 and TRBJ2-3, with D hard to call. Trimming removed 6 bases from V and 5 bases from J, with 12 bases in between. This CDR3 comprises 13 residues. CDR1 and CDR2 from the germline V gene are MDHEN and SYDVKM. CDR3 sequence reads: CASRTAAGDTQYF. The CDR3 bases are TGTGCCAGCAGGACCGCCGCCGGAGATACGCAGTATTTT.

This clonotype was detected only a few times. This chain links TRBV7-9 with TRBJ2-7; TRBD1 agrees at 10 bases. The CDR3 totals 23 residues. Germline V gene data show CDR1 as SEHNR and CDR2 as FQNEAQ (reference sequence). After removal of 4 bases from V and 6 bases from J, the junction contained 33 bases not matched to a gene. The CDR3 DNA is TGTGCCAGCAGCTCCCTCATAAGTCCCCGGGACAGGGGCTTGGGGAGGGGGCTACGCGAGCAGTACTTC. Translation: CASSSLISPRDRGLGRGLREQYF.

This clonotype was seen at least ten times. The chain has TRBV3-1 and TRBJ2-5; 8 bases agree with TRBD2. J was trimmed by 2 bases and V by 2 bases; bases with no gene match: 7. This CDR3 region has 16 residues. Germline CDR1 LGHDT, CDR2 YNNKEL (reference sequence). CDR3 nucleotides: TGTGCCAGCAGCCAACGGGGGGGGGTCAGGCAAGAGACCCAGTACTTC. This translates into CASSQRGGVRQETQYF.

In this sample, this clonotype turned up a few times. The rearrangement joins TRBV11-2 to TRBJ2-1, with D perhaps TRBD2 (7 bases). The CDR3 has 18 amino acids. The V end lost 2 bases, the J end lost 0 bases, and 17 bases lay between the germline ends. The V gene's germline CDR1 is SGHAT and CDR2 FQNNGV. The CDR3 region has the DNA TGTGCCAGCAGCTTACAGGATTCTAGGGGGGGCTCCTACAATGAGCAGTTCTTC. Its protein product is CASSLQDSRGGSYNEQFF.

The CDR3 coding sequence is TGTGCCAGCAGACTAACCGGGACTAGCGGGAGCTCCTACAATGAGCAGTTCTTC. Translated: CASRLTGTSGSSYNEQFF. The chain carries TRBV6-1 and TRBJ2-1, with TRBD2 identical over 14 bases. CDR3 length equals 18 residues. V gave up 6 bases and J gave up 0 bases; unmatched junction bases: 7. In germline, CDR1 is MNHNS, CDR2 SASEGT.

This clonotype was counted only a few times. The V gene is TRBV29-1, the J gene TRBJ2-7, with TRBD1 matching over 7 bases. Germline V lookup: CDR1 SQVTM, CDR2 ANQGSEA. V lost 6 bases to trimming and J lost 0 bases; unmatched junction nucleotides: 14. The CDR3 is 16 residues long. The CDR3 DNA reads TGCAGCGTGGCGTCGGGACGACAGGGAAACTCCTACGAGCAGTACTTC. It encodes CSVASGRQGNSYEQYF.

This clonotype occurred many times. This chain uses TRBV6-1 with TRBJ2-2, with 7 bases identical to TRBD2. CDR3 size: 17 residues. CDR1 is MNHNS, CDR2 SASEGT, per germline. The junction had 8 bases not matched to a gene; V was cut back by 0 bases and J by 4 bases. CDR3 protein: CASSEAIVGGATGELFF. The DNA of the CDR3 is TGTGCCAGCAGTGAAGCGATCGTGGGAGGGGCCACCGGGGAGCTGTTTTTT.

The J gene is TRBJ1-4, the V gene TRBV4-1, with TRBD1 identical over 7 bases. Germline CDR1 and CDR2: MGHRA and YSYEKL. This CDR3 has 15 residues. V gave up 1 base and J gave up 5 bases; unmatched junction bases: 4. The CDR3 DNA is TGCGCCAGCAGCCAAGGGCAGGGGGGGAATGAAAAACTGTTTTTT. Amino acid sequence: CASSQGQGGNEKLFF.

Only a few counts were recorded for this clonotype. The chain links TRBV29-1 to TRBJ2-6; D gene uncertain. Germline CDR1 reads SQVTM; CDR2 reads ANQGSEA. V shed 4 bases and J shed 0 bases, with 4 bases lying between them. This CDR3 is built from 13 residues. As DNA, the CDR3 is TGCAGCGTTGGGTTCTCTGGGGCCAACGTCCTGACTTTC. Translation: CSVGFSGANVLTF.